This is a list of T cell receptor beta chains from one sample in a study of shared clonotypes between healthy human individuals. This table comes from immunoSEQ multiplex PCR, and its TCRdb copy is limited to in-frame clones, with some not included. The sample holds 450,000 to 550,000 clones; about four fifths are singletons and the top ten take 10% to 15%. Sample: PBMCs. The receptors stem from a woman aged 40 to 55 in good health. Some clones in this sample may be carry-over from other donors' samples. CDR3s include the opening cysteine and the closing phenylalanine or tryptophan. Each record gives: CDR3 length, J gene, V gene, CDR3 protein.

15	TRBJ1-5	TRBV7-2	CASSFGGQYNQPQHF
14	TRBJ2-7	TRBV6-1	CASSDWSPGVGRYF
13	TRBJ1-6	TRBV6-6	CASSAQGDSPLHF
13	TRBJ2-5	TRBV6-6	CASSRGVGETQYF
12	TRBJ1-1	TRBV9	CASSEVATEAFF
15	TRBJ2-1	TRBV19	CASSMAGVVYNEQFF
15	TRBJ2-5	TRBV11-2	CASSSGTPVRETQYF
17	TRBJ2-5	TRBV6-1	CASSGEKTGGRGETQYF
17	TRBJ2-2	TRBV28	CASSLTAGQSNTGELFF
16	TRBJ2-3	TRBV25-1	CASSDPGRGSTDTQYF
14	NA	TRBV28	CASRGTPDRCEQYF
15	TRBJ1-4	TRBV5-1	CASSWQGATNEKLFF
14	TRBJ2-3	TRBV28	CASRTGTSRDTQYF
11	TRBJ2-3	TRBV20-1	CSAKQDYTQYF
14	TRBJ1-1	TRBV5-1	CASSPGTGNTEAFF